The 5 T cell receptor beta chains given below trace back to one sample, sequenced in a study of blood T cell repertoires in COVID-19. Data came from immunoSEQ multiplex PCR; TCRdb stores just in-frame clones and leaves some out. The table lists about 200,000 clones, approximately 84% of them singletons, with approximately 6.1% in the top ten. Sequenced material: peripheral blood. The receptors come from a man older than 75 with acute or convalescent COVID-19.

The chain is built from TRBV5-1 and TRBJ2-7; a possible D gene is TRBD1 (6 bases). Germline lookup yields CDR1 SGHRS and CDR2 YFSETQ. V gave up 1 base and J gave up 2 bases, with 16 bases separating them. This CDR3 has 16 residues. CDR3 in amino acids: CASSLTRDIIAYEQYF. The CDR3 DNA is TGCGCCAGCAGCTTGACCCGGGACATCATTGCCTACGAGCAGTACTTC.

The chain combines TRBV29-1 with TRBJ1-1; tentative D call: TRBD1 (5 bases). V was shortened by 5 bases and J by 6 bases, with 13 bases between the two germline ends. CDR3 length equals 12 residues. In germline, CDR1 is SQVTM, CDR2 ANQGSEA. The CDR3 sequence: CSVRQGIAEAFF. The CDR3 bases are TGCAGCGTTCGGCAGGGAATCGCTGAAGCTTTCTTT. Full variable domain (missing parts from reference TRBV29-1 and TRBJ1-1): SAVISQKPSRDICQRGTSLTIQCQVDSQVTMMFWYRQQPGQSLTLIATANQGSEATYESGFVIDKFPISRPNLTFSTLTVSNMSPEDSSIYLCSVRQGIAEAFFGQGTRLTVV.

The chain employs TRBV18 and TRBJ2-2; 7 bases agree with TRBD1. V gave up 6 bases and J gave up 1 base; unmatched junction bases: 5. The CDR3 is 15 residues long. Germline V gene data show CDR1 as KGHSH and CDR2 as LQKENI. The CDR3 sequence: CASSLRTGNTGELFF. DNA of the CDR3: TGTGCCAGCTCGCTCCGGACAGGGAACACCGGGGAGCTGTTTTTT.

The V call is TRBV5-1, the J call TRBJ1-6, with TRBD1 as a possible D gene (5 bases). V lost 0 bases and J lost 0, with 7 bases in between. The CDR3 is 16 residues long. CDR1 is SGHRS, CDR2 YFSETQ, per germline. CDR3 DNA sequence: TGCGCCAGCAGCTTGGAAGGGGCCTCCTATAATTCACCCCTCCACTTT. It translates to CASSLEGASYNSPLHF.

The J gene is TRBJ2-7, the V gene TRBV10-3; 9 nucleotides align to TRBD2. Germline CDR1 ENHRY, CDR2 SYGVKD. After removal of 4 bases from V and 6 bases from J, the junction contained 7 bases not matched to a gene. This CDR3 has 14 amino acids. The CDR3 DNA follows: TGTGCCATCAGTGTTAGCGGGAGCGAAGGCGAGCAGTACTTC. It is translated as CAISVSGSEGEQYF.